The 5 T cell receptor beta chains presented below share a single source sample, sequenced in a study of beta chain features in type 1 diabetes. cDNA synthesis used the whole RNA isolate, giving expressed TCRB sequences. The data were produced by immunoSEQ multiplex PCR, yet TCRdb's version contains in-frame clones alone and is incomplete. Of some 290,000 clones listed, 14% are singletons. These receptors have no known antigen. Study observations and caveats: Among all four CD4+ subsets, Type 1 diabetes patients had TCRB CDR3s that were moderately but significantly shorter.

Specimen: naive CD4+ T cells from blood. These receptors all come from a man between 25 and 39 years old with type 1 diabetes.

The V and J genes are TRBV2 and TRBJ2-7, with D possibly being TRBD1 (5 bases). The germline V gene encodes CDR1 SNHLY and CDR2 FYNNEI. This CDR3 spans 13 amino acids. Trimming cost V 5 bases and J 3 bases, with 11 bases left between them. The CDR3 sequence: CASSRTYGYEQYF. The CDR3 DNA reads as TGTGCCAGCAGTAGGACATACGGCTACGAGCAGTACTTC.

The table lists this clone with a few counts. The genes are TRBV30 and TRBJ1-3; 9 nucleotides agree with TRBD1. The ends lost 4 bases at V and 4 bases at J; junction bases unmatched: 11. Per germline, CDR1 GTSNPN and CDR2 SVGIG (reference sequence). The CDR3 loop spans 16 amino acids. CDR3 region: CAWNRPDRGGGNTIYF. The CDR3 DNA sequence: TGTGCCTGGAATAGGCCGGACAGGGGAGGAGGAAACACCATATATTTT. Looking up the rest from reference TRBV30 and TRBJ1-3 gives the full variable domain: SQTIHQWPATLVQPVGSPLSLECTVEGTSNPNLYWYRQAAGRGLQLLFYSVGIGQISSEVPQNLSASRPQDRQFILSSKKLLLSDSGFYLCAWNRPDRGGGNTIYFGEGSWLTVV.

Only a few counts were recorded for this clone. The chain couples TRBV2 to TRBJ2-5, with a tentative D call TRBD2 (6 bases). CDR1 and CDR2 from the germline V gene are SNHLY and FYNNEI. V dropped 6 bases and J dropped 0 bases, with 11 bases sitting between them. This CDR3 comprises 14 residues. The CDR3 DNA reads as TGTGCCAGCAGCCTAGAGCGGGACCAAGAGACCCAGTACTTC. It is translated as CASSLERDQETQYF.

The CDR3 coding sequence is TGCGCCAGCAGCTTGGAAGGTGGGCCCACTAACTATGGCTACACCTTC. It encodes CASSLEGGPTNYGYTF. The J gene is TRBJ1-2, the V gene TRBV5-1; D gene ambiguous. The CDR3 length is 16 residues. Looked up from germline, CDR1 is SGHRS and CDR2 is YFSETQ. Trimming left V 0 bases short and J 0 bases short, with 12 bases between.

This clone was detected a few times. The gene calls are TRBV15 and TRBJ2-7; TRBD2 aligns across 10 bases. The CDR3 has 15 amino acids. V lost 5 bases to trimming and J lost 4 bases; unmatched junction nucleotides: 8. Germline CDR1 and CDR2: LNHNV and YYDKDF (reference sequence). The CDR3 nucleotides read TGTGCCACCAGCCCGAAGCGGGAGGGCCTATACGAGCAGTACTTC. Protein product: CATSPKREGLYEQYF.